These 24 T cell receptor beta chains originate from one sample sequenced in a study of T cells after yellow fever vaccination. TCRdb recomputed calls from the 5' RACE reads with MiXCR, one row per CDR3 protein. The profile shows some 420,000 distinct CDR3 sequences, roughly a sixth of them singletons. Sequenced material: PBMCs, taken before the yellow fever booster vaccination. All receptors come from a man younger than 35 who received the YFV17D yellow fever vaccine.

J is TRBJ1-1 and V is TRBV7-9; perhaps TRBD1 as D (5 bases). Germline CDR1 is SEHNR and CDR2 is FQNEAQ (reference sequence). This CDR3 spans 16 amino acids. The ends were cut back, 1 base at V and 4 bases at J, with 16 bases in the middle. Written as DNA, the CDR3 is TGTGCCAGCAGCTTAGAAGGGGTGAGGATCGGCACTGAAGCTTTCTTT. Its protein is CASSLEGVRIGTEAFF.

This rearrangement joins TRBV6-2 or TRBV6-3 to TRBJ2-4; no firm D call. V was pared by 0 bases and J by 7 bases, with 10 bases between. The CDR3 is 14 amino acids. The germline gives CDR1 MNHEY, CDR2 SVGEGT. CDR3: CASSYSLGRNIQYF. The CDR3 DNA reads TGTGCCAGCAGTTACTCTTTAGGGCGGAACATTCAGTACTTC.

The CDR3 spells CASREGAQHEQFF. The CDR3 DNA follows: TGCGCCAGCAGGGAGGGGGCGCAGCATGAGCAGTTCTTC. The rearrangement links TRBV4-1 to TRBJ2-1; D is perhaps TRBD1 (7 bases). CDR1 MGHRA and CDR2 YSYEKL come from the germline V gene. V lost 6 bases and J lost 8, with 14 bases in between. The CDR3 spans 13 residues.

In DNA form, the CDR3 reads TGCGCCAGCAGCCCGGGGGCCCCAGGGGTAAAAGCTTTCTTT. Amino acid sequence: CASSPGAPGVKAFF. The chain couples TRBV5-1 to TRBJ1-1, with a tentative D call TRBD1 (6 bases). The CDR3 runs 14 residues. Germline V gene data show CDR1 as SGHRS and CDR2 as YFSETQ. V lost 4 bases to trimming and J lost 9 bases, with 19 bases between them.

The J gene is TRBJ1-5, the V gene TRBV2; 8 bases agree with TRBD1. The germline gives CDR1 SNHLY, CDR2 FYNNEI. The length of the CDR3 is 14 residues. The trim removed 6 bases at V and 6 bases at J, leaving 7 bases unmatched. CDR3 amino acids: CASSGMTGAQPQHF. The CDR3 DNA sequence: TGTGCCAGCAGCGGTATGACAGGGGCTCAGCCCCAGCATTTT. The full variable domain, with the rest looked up from reference TRBV2 and TRBJ1-5, is EPEVTQTPSHQVTQMGQEVILRCVPISNHLYFYWYRQILGQKVEFLVSFYNNEISEKSEIFDDQFSVERPDGSNFTLKIRSTKLEDSAMYFCASSGMTGAQPQHFGDGTRLSIL.

This clonotype was counted a few times. The V call is TRBV5-1, the J call TRBJ2-1; TRBD2 matches at 9 bases. Trimming took 1 base from V and 6 from J; bases not matched to a gene: 8. There are 16 residues in the CDR3. Germline CDR1 SGHRS, CDR2 YFSETQ. Written as DNA, the CDR3 is TGCGCCAGCAGCTTGTCAGTGACTAGCGGATTCAATGAGCAGTTCTTC. As protein: CASSLSVTSGFNEQFF.

The rearrangement links TRBV7-2 to TRBJ2-7; unclear D gene. V was shortened by 5 bases and J by 4 bases, with 12 bases between the two germline ends. Germline V gives CDR1 SGHTA, CDR2 FQGNSA. The CDR3 covers 13 residues. CDR3 bases: TGTGCCAGCAGCGTAACTCCGAGATACGAGCAGTACTTC. Its translation is CASSVTPRYEQYF.

The chain joins TRBV4-1 to TRBJ1-1; D possibly corresponds to TRBD1 (5 bases). Per the germline V gene, CDR1 is MGHRA and CDR2 is YSYEKL. The CDR3 runs 12 residues. The V gene lost 6 bases and the J gene lost 9 bases, with 14 bases spanning the gap. The CDR3 coding sequence is TGCGCCAGCAGTCACCCAGGGCGTCAAGCTTTCTTT. The encoded protein is CASSHPGRQAFF.

V gene TRBV12-3 or TRBV12-4 combines with J gene TRBJ2-3; no reliable D call. This CDR3 region has 15 residues. The ends were cut back, 0 bases at V and 4 bases at J, with 11 bases in the middle. This CDR3 reads CASSLAPTAADTQYF. The CDR3 region has the DNA TGTGCCAGCAGTTTAGCCCCAACCGCCGCAGATACGCAGTATTTT.

The chain combines TRBV7-7 with TRBJ2-5; 7 bases map to TRBD1. The CDR3 consists of 15 residues. Losses at the gene ends were 1 base for V and 2 bases for J; bases not matched to a gene: 4. Germline V lookup: CDR1 SSHAT, CDR2 FNYEAQ (reference sequence). This chain's CDR3 is CASSLEGTAQETQYF. The CDR3 nucleotides read TGTGCCAGCAGCTTAGAGGGGACAGCGCAAGAGACCCAGTACTTC.

This clonotype was seen ten or more times. Being one base from a much bigger clone, this may be a read error. The chain joins TRBV12-3 or TRBV12-4 to TRBJ1-2; D is unresolved. Trimming took 6 bases from V and 7 from J, leaving 15 bases between them. The CDR3 is made up of 13 amino acids. This CDR3 is CASSQTPPGGYTF. The DNA of the CDR3 is TGTGCCAGCAGCCAAACCCCCCCCGGTGGCTACACCTTC.

Regarding this clonotype: Since no conserved phenylalanine or tryptophan closes the CDR3, a read error is the likely cause. V gene TRBV24-1 combines with J gene TRBJ2-5; D might be TRBD2 (5 bases). Germline CDR1 KGHDR, CDR2 SFDVKD. With 3 bases removed from V and 5 bases from J, the gap between germline ends came to 9 bases. This CDR3 has 13 residues. As DNA, the CDR3 is TGTGCCACCAGTGATACCCGAGGGGAGACCCAGTACTAC. Encoded protein: CATSDTRGETQYY.

V is TRBV7-9 and J is TRBJ2-3, with D possibly being TRBD1 (6 bases). CDR3 length: 14 residues. Germline assignment: CDR1 SEHNR and CDR2 FQNEAQ (reference sequence). Trimming stripped 0 bases from V and 3 bases from J, with 7 bases between. Here the CDR3 DNA reads TGTGCCAGCAGCTTAGCGCAGGGGACAGATACGCAGTATTTT. It specifies CASSLAQGTDTQYF.

This clonotype was counted between two and nine times. The rearrangement links TRBV4-1 to TRBJ1-1; D gene ambiguous. V dropped 0 bases and J dropped 0 bases, with 8 bases sitting between them. Per germline, CDR1 MGHRA and CDR2 YSYEKL. CDR3 length equals 15 residues. As DNA, the CDR3 is TGCGCCAGCAGCCAAGATTGGGCCATGAACACTGAAGCTTTCTTT. Its translation is CASSQDWAMNTEAFF.

The V and J genes are TRBV4-2 and TRBJ2-3; D remains unclear. V was pared by 0 bases and J by 1 base, with 8 bases between. The germline V gene has CDR1 LGHNA and CDR2 YNFKEQ. The CDR3 loop spans 15 amino acids. The CDR3 nucleotides are TGTGCCAGCAGCCAAGATTATGACGGCACAGATACGCAGTATTTT. Residues: CASSQDYDGTDTQYF.

This clonotype was found many times. The chain recombines TRBV7-7 with TRBJ2-7; 12 nucleotides align to TRBD2. The V gene's germline CDR1 is SSHAT and CDR2 FNYEAQ (reference sequence). This CDR3 has 15 amino acids. The CDR3 reads CASSPTSGSSYEQYV. The CDR3 bases are TGTGCTAGCAGTCCGACTAGCGGGAGCTCCTACGAGCAGTACGTC.

This clonotype was counted between two and nine times. The rearrangement links TRBV12-3 or TRBV12-4 to TRBJ2-5, with D perhaps TRBD1 (6 bases). Trimming took 2 bases from V and 7 from J, leaving 11 bases between them. The CDR3 sequence is 13 residues long. The CDR3 region has the DNA TGTGCCAGCAGTTTAAAACAGGGCGTGACCCAGTACTTC. Amino acids: CASSLKQGVTQYF.

This clonotype was counted only a few times. The rearrangement uses TRBV5-4 and TRBJ2-3; D gene unclear. The CDR3 is made up of 15 amino acids. Trimming shortened V by 1 base and J by 2 bases, and 11 bases separated the two germline ends. Germline values: CDR1 SGHNT, CDR2 YYREEE (reference sequence). CDR3 protein: CASSLLGLSTDTQYF. The DNA for the CDR3 is TGTGCCAGCAGCTTGTTGGGCCTCTCCACAGATACGCAGTATTTT.

This sequence joins TRBV7-2 and TRBJ1-1; D is unresolved. This CDR3 has 12 amino acids. Trimming took off 10 bases at V and 4 bases at J, with 13 bases between the two ends. Per the germline V gene, CDR1 is SGHTA and CDR2 is FQGNSA. The CDR3 sequence: CATGKGVTEAFF. The CDR3 DNA reads TGTGCCACGGGGAAGGGAGTCACTGAAGCTTTCTTT.

This clonotype has only a few counts. The chain couples TRBV5-6 to TRBJ2-1; D remains ambiguous. Germline CDR1 and CDR2: SGHDT and YYEEEE. This CDR3 comprises 16 residues. V lost 6 bases to trimming and J lost 1 base, with 17 bases between them. The CDR3 sequence is CASNRLGKSSYNEQFF. The DNA for the CDR3 is TGTGCCAGCAACCGCTTGGGGAAGTCTTCCTACAATGAGCAGTTCTTC.

This clonotype came up a few times. The gene calls are TRBV14 and TRBJ2-5; D remains ambiguous. V shed 1 base and J shed 1 base, with 4 bases lying between them. The CDR3 length is 13 residues. The germline CDR1 and CDR2 sequences are SGHDN and FVKESK. The CDR3 DNA reads TGTGCCAGCAGCCAAGGGGGCCAAGAGACCCAGTACTTC. The encoded protein is CASSQGGQETQYF.

The chain carries TRBV7-2 and TRBJ1-4; no clear D. V was cut by 2 bases and J by 3 bases, with 4 bases left in between. The length of the CDR3 is 13 residues. Germline CDR1 SGHTA, CDR2 FQGNSA. CDR3 nucleotide sequence: TGTGCCAGCAGCTTACCACCTAATGAAAAACTGTTTTTT. It is translated as CASSLPPNEKLFF.

DNA of the CDR3: TGTGCCAGCACCCGGGCGGGGGGGGGCACTGAAGCTTTCTTT. Translated: CASTRAGGGTEAFF. V usage is TRBV6-5 and J usage is TRBJ1-1, with D possibly TRBD1 on 5 matching bases. This CDR3 is 14 amino acids long. With 7 bases removed from V and 4 bases from J, the gap between germline ends came to 16 bases. Per the germline V gene, CDR1 is MNHEY and CDR2 is SVGAGI.

The CDR3 here is CASSQGRRRTSITEQYF. The CDR3 DNA follows: TGCGCCAGCAGCCAGGGGAGAAGGCGGACTAGCATTACCGAGCAGTACTTC. The J gene is TRBJ2-7, the V gene TRBV4-3; TRBD2 matches 8 bases. V dropped 3 bases and J dropped 6; count of bases not matched to a gene: 16. Germline-derived CDR1 and CDR2 are LGHNA and YSLEER. The CDR3 contains 17 residues.